A single sample gave rise to the 15 T cell receptor beta chains below, sequenced in a study of patients and donors after allogeneic stem cell transplantation. TCRdb analysed the RT-PCR reads with MiXCR anew, one entry per CDR3 protein. In the table there are 800,000 to 1,000,000 distinct CDR3 sequences, about 20% of which are singletons. Material: blood, either unsorted or a sorted T cell fraction (not recorded which). These receptors originate from a human donor who was either an allogeneic HSCT recipient or a stem cell or donor lymphocyte infusion donor (not recorded which). It is not recorded whose cells these are; they may come from a transplant donor.

This clonotype was picked up a small number of times. CDR3 protein: CNRGDPDRVGEQYF. The CDR3 nucleotides read TGCAACCGAGGGGACCCGGACAGGGTAGGAGAGCAGTACTTC. The V and J genes are TRBV29-1 and TRBJ2-7; 8 bases fit TRBD1. Per germline, CDR1 SQVTM and CDR2 ANQGSEA. The CDR3 covers 14 residues.

There are a few counts of this clonotype. The V gene is TRBV12-3 or TRBV12-4, the J gene TRBJ1-1; TRBD1 is a possible D gene (5 bases). This CDR3 spans 14 amino acids. Trimming removed 3 bases at V and 3 bases at J, with 11 bases between. The CDR3 loop is CASSLYRRDTEAFF. In DNA, the CDR3 is TGTGCCAGCAGTTTGTACAGGCGGGACACTGAAGCTTTCTTT.

This chain uses TRBV3-1 with TRBJ2-1, with D possibly being TRBD1 (6 bases). Germline V lookup: CDR1 LGHDT, CDR2 YNNKEL (reference sequence). This CDR3 has 16 amino acids. Trimming shortened V by 0 bases and J by 3 bases, and 12 bases separated the two germline ends. The DNA of the CDR3 is TGTGCCAGCAGCCAAGACTACAGGGTAGGCTACAATGAGCAGTTCTTC. This translates into CASSQDYRVGYNEQFF.

This clonotype was seen more than once but under ten times. The rearrangement uses TRBV2 and TRBJ2-7; perhaps D is TRBD1 or TRBD2 (6 bases each). The CDR3 consists of 14 residues. V dropped 3 bases and J dropped 0 bases, with 9 bases sitting between them. CDR1 and CDR2 from the germline V gene are SNHLY and FYNNEI. CDR3 coding DNA: TGTGCCAGCAGTGATAGGGGGGACTCCTACGAGCAGTACTTC. Encoded protein: CASSDRGDSYEQYF.

The gene calls are TRBV10-3 and TRBJ2-1; 10 bases agree with TRBD2. In germline, CDR1 is ENHRY, CDR2 SYGVKD. The CDR3 spans 14 residues. Trimming removed 5 bases from V and 7 bases from J; junction bases left unmatched: 5. The CDR3 DNA sequence: TGTGCCATCAGTCCACTAGCGGGGCGGAATGAGCAGTTCTTC. Amino acid sequence: CAISPLAGRNEQFF.

The rearrangement uses TRBV12-3 or TRBV12-4 and TRBJ2-1, with D perhaps being TRBD1 or TRBD2 (5 bases each). The CDR3 runs 15 residues. V was shortened by 6 bases and J by 5 bases, with 17 bases between the two germline ends. CDR3 loop: CASSLTGTLHNEQFF. Written as DNA, the CDR3 is TGTGCCAGCAGCCTTACCGGGACGCTCCACAATGAGCAGTTCTTC.

This clonotype came up a few times. This rearrangement joins TRBV4-2 to TRBJ2-5; D remains ambiguous. The V gene lost 8 bases and the J gene lost 4 bases, with 8 bases spanning the gap. This CDR3 spans 11 amino acids. CDR1 is LGHNA and CDR2 is YNFKEQ in the germline V gene. The CDR3 loop is CASGERETQYF. The CDR3 nucleotides are TGTGCCAGCGGAGAACGAGAGACCCAGTACTTC.

This clonotype was seen a few times. The chain uses TRBV20-1 and TRBJ2-2; 10 bases agree with TRBD2. Trimming removed 0 bases from V and 4 bases from J; junction bases left unmatched: 2. CDR1 is DFQATT and CDR2 is SNEGSKA in the germline V gene (reference sequence). CDR3 length: 15 amino acids. CDR3 in amino acids: CSARELAGITGELFF. CDR3 DNA: TGCAGTGCTAGAGAACTAGCGGGAATCACCGGGGAGCTGTTTTTT.

This clonotype turned up a few times. The chain joins TRBV7-2 to TRBJ2-5, with D perhaps TRBD1 (5 bases). Germline V CDR1 and CDR2: SGHTA, FQGNSA. Trimming left V 1 base short and J 5 bases short, with 14 bases between. The CDR3 length is 15 residues. The CDR3 nucleotides are TGTGCCAGCAGCTTAGTCGTCAGGGTGGGTGAGACCCAGTACTTC. Protein product: CASSLVVRVGETQYF.

This clonotype was detected a few times. The chain uses TRBV12-3 or TRBV12-4 and TRBJ1-2; 9 nucleotides align to TRBD1. The CDR3 length is 17 residues. V gave up 3 bases and J gave up 4 bases; unmatched junction bases: 12. In DNA, the CDR3 is TGTGCCAGCAGTTTTTGGACAGGGGCATCAACCCGCTATGGCTACACCTTC. Its protein product is CASSFWTGASTRYGYTF.

CDR3 sequence: CASSSWPAYTF. The CDR3 DNA sequence: TGTGCCAGCAGCTCTTGGCCGGCCTACACCTTC. This chain joins TRBV7-9 and TRBJ1-2, with D unclear. The CDR3 consists of 11 residues. The germline V gene encodes CDR1 SEHNR and CDR2 FQNEAQ (reference sequence). V dropped 4 bases and J dropped 10 bases, with 10 bases sitting between them.

V and J are TRBV7-9 and TRBJ2-5; a possible D gene is TRBD2 (6 bases). Trimming pared 2 bases from V and 7 bases from J, leaving 11 bases between. The CDR3 extends over 13 amino acids. The germline gives CDR1 SEHNR, CDR2 FQNEAQ (reference sequence). CDR3 sequence (DNA): TGTGCCAGCAGCTTACTGCGGGATGGGACCCAGTACTTC. Its protein product is CASSLLRDGTQYF.

Only one count was recorded for this clonotype. No conserved phenylalanine or tryptophan is present at the end of the CDR3, so a read error is the likely explanation. The rearrangement uses TRBV6-1 and TRBJ1-1; TRBD1 matches 7 bases. The V segment lost 7 bases and the J segment 5 bases; nucleotides outside the gene matches: 10. The germline V gene encodes CDR1 MNHNS and CDR2 SASEGT. CDR3 length: 14 residues. This CDR3 is CASTLTGRATEAFI. CDR3 DNA: TGTGCCAGCACCCTGACAGGGCGGGCGACTGAAGCTTTCATT.

This clonotype has at least ten counts. V usage is TRBV12-3 or TRBV12-4 and J usage is TRBJ1-4; TRBD1 aligns across 7 bases. This CDR3 is 14 amino acids long. V lost 5 bases, J lost 3 bases, and 3 bases stayed unmatched. The CDR3 loop is CASSRTGSNEKLFF. CDR3 in DNA: TGTGCCAGCAGTCGGACAGGATCTAATGAAAAACTGTTTTTT.

This clonotype was detected only a few times. This chain joins TRBV6-2 or TRBV6-3 and TRBJ2-1, with TRBD2 matching 15 bases. The J segment lost 7 bases and the V segment lost 6 bases, leaving 7 bases of the junction unmatched. CDR1 is MNHEY, CDR2 SVGEGT, per germline. The CDR3 runs 16 residues. The CDR3 sequence is CASSFGLAGGKNEQFF. For the CDR3, the DNA is TGTGCCAGCAGCTTTGGACTAGCGGGGGGGAAGAATGAGCAGTTCTTC.